These T cell receptor beta chains were read from a single sample in a study of cytomegalovirus exposure and HLA in healthy donors. Using immunoSEQ multiplex PCR, the repertoire was profiled, and TCRdb retains in-frame clones only, with some absent. This sample has approximately 160,000 clones, with roughly 80% found just once. Material for sequencing was PBMCs. Receptor source: a male donor in good health and CMV-seronegative. The CDR3 runs from the conserved cysteine through the conserved F or W. Fields, in order: D gene, clone size, J gene, V gene, CDR3 DNA, CDR3 protein. A D gene is named only where the DNA matches it firmly. Expanded clones are given a class, and other clones once, few, many or no size at all.

>NA|NA|TRBJ2-7|TRBV11-3
TGTGCCAGCAGCCCGGGTACAGGCGCTAAAGGAGAGCAGTACTTC
CASSPGTGAKGEQYF
>NA|NA|TRBJ2-1|TRBV18
TGTGCCAGCTCACCGGCGGCAAGTACCTACAATGAGCAGTTCTTC
CASSPAASTYNEQFF
>NA|NA|TRBJ2-3|TRBV5-4
TGTGCCAGCAGCACATTAATGGCAGATACGCAGTATTTT
CASSTLMADTQYF
>NA|NA|TRBJ2-5|TRBV6-5
TGTGCCAGCAGTTACTCGAATGCGCGGGCAGAGACCCAGTACTTC
CASSYSNARAETQYF
>NA|once|TRBJ2-7|TRBV13
TGTGCCAGCAGCACGCCCCGGGACACTTGGGAGCAGTACTTC
CASSTPRDTWEQYF
>NA|NA|TRBJ2-5|TRBV6-5
TGTGCCAGCAGTTACTCGCCTAGCCAAGAGACCCAGTACTTC
CASSYSPSQETQYF
>TRBD1|few|TRBJ1-5|TRBV6-7
TGTGCCAGCAGTAAACCGACAGGGGGCCCCCTGAATCAGCCCCAGCATTTT
CASSKPTGGPLNQPQHF
>NA|NA|TRBJ2-5|TRBV27
TGTGCCAGCAGCCCAGGCTTGATGAGCGAGACCCAGTACTTC
CASSPGLMSETQYF
>NA|NA|TRBJ1-5|TRBV6-5
TGTGCCAGCAGTTACCGGCGGGGGGCAGCTAATCAGCCCCAGCATTTT
CASSYRRGAANQPQHF
>NA|NA|TRBJ1-5|TRBV6-6
TGTGCCAGCAGGCCAAGAACCGGGTTGACCAATCAGCCCCAGCATTTT
CASRPRTGLTNQPQHF
>TRBD2|NA|TRBJ2-7|TRBV6-6
TGTGCCAGCAATCTCGGACTAGCGGGTTACGAGCAGTACTTC
CASNLGLAGYEQYF
>TRBD1|NA|TRBJ1-2|TRBV19
TGTGCCAGTAGGACCCACGACAGGGTTAACTATGGCTACACCTTC
CASRTHDRVNYGYTF
>NA|NA|TRBJ2-5|TRBV5-4
TGTGCCAGCAGCTCCCAGACTGTGTACCAAGAGACCCAGTACTTC
CASSSQTVYQETQYF
>NA|NA|TRBJ1-5|TRBV4-1
TGCGCCAGCAGCCAGGACAGTTTTCAGCCCCAGCATTTT
CASSQDSFQPQHF
>TRBD2|NA|TRBJ2-4|TRBV5-1
TGCGCCAGCAGCAGATCAACGGCTGGACGGGGGGGAGGCATTCAGTACTTC
CASSRSTAGRGGGIQYF
>NA|NA|TRBJ2-2|TRBV7-2
TGTGCCAGCAGCCGCGTGGAGAGTACCGGGGAGCTGTTTTTT
CASSRVESTGELFF
>NA|NA|TRBJ2-7|TRBV27
TGTGCCAGCAGTTTACAACAGAAACACGAGCAGTACTTC
CASSLQQKHEQYF
>TRBD1|many|TRBJ2-7|TRBV7-9
TGTGCCAGCAGCCCTAGAACCGGGACAGGGGGGGACGAGCAGTACTTC
CASSPRTGTGGDEQYF
>TRBD2|NA|TRBJ2-5|TRBV5-4
TGTGCCAGCAGCCCCGGGGGGACCCAAGAGACCCAGTACTTC
CASSPGGTQETQYF
>TRBD1|NA|TRBJ1-2|TRBV10-2
TGCGCCAGCAGCGGACAGGGGTTATATGGCTACACCTTC
CASSGQGLYGYTF
>TRBD1|NA|TRBJ1-1|TRBV11-1
TGTGCCAGCAGTTCCGACAGGGGGCTTGAAGCTTTTTTT
CASSSDRGLEAFF
>TRBD1|once|TRBJ2-2|TRBV2
TGTGCCAGCAGCCAGGGGGCCGGGGAGCTGTTTTTT
CASSQGAGELFF
>NA|NA|TRBJ1-5|TRBV13
TGTGCCAGCAGCTTAGGACAGGCCGGGGGTCAGCCCCAGCATTTT
CASSLGQAGGQPQHF
>TRBD2|once|TRBJ2-2|TRBV6-5
TGTGCCAGCAGTTCCGGCGGGGGACACACCGGGGAGCTGTTTTTT
CASSSGGGHTGELFF
>NA|NA|TRBJ2-1|TRBV7-7
TGTGCCAGCACCCTATACAACGGGGATGAGCAGTTCTTC
CASTLYNGDEQFF
>TRBD1|NA|TRBJ2-7|TRBV2
TGTGCCAGCAGCGATGGGGACAGGGCCCACTCCTACGAGCAGTACTTC
CASSDGDRAHSYEQYF
>TRBD2|few|TRBJ2-7|TRBV10-3
TGTGCCATCAGTGACGGGGGGGCCTACGAGCAGTACTTC
CAISDGGAYEQYF
>NA|NA|TRBJ2-7|TRBV28
TGTGCCAGCAGTGGACAGTCCTACGAGCAGTACTTC
CASSGQSYEQYF
>TRBD1|NA|TRBJ2-7|TRBV7-8
TGTGCCAGCAGCTTAAGTCGGGACAGGACCTACGAGCAGTACTTC
CASSLSRDRTYEQYF
>NA|NA|TRBJ2-3|TRBV4-3
TGCGCCAGCAGCCAAGCGGGACACTCCACAGATACGCAGTATTTT
CASSQAGHSTDTQYF
>NA|NA|TRBJ1-4|TRBV9
TGTGCCAGCAGCGGAGATACAACTAATGAAAAACTGTTTTTT
CASSGDTTNEKLFF
>NA|NA|TRBJ1-4|TRBV5-8
TGTGCCAGCAGCTCTAAGGGGCATAATGAAAAACTGTTTTTT
CASSSKGHNEKLFF
>NA|NA|TRBJ1-1|TRBV18
TGTGCCAGCTCAGGGGAGGGAGGGAACACTGAAGCTTTCTTT
CASSGEGGNTEAFF
>NA|few|TRBJ2-3|TRBV18
TGTGCCAGCTCACCAGCCGGGGGCACAGATACGCAGTATTTT
CASSPAGGTDTQYF
>TRBD2|few|TRBJ2-5|TRBV5-1
TGCGCCAGCAGCTTCGGGACTAGCGGCAAAGAGACCCAGTACTTC
CASSFGTSGKETQYF
>TRBD1|NA|TRBJ1-2|TRBV7-9
TGTGCCAGCAGCTTAGGGACAGGGGTCGTGACGAACTATGGCTACACCTTC
CASSLGTGVVTNYGYTF
>NA|NA|TRBJ1-4|TRBV4-3
TGCGCCAGCAGCCAAGATTTTGGCGGGGTTAATGAAAAACTGTTTTTT
CASSQDFGGVNEKLFF
>TRBD1|NA|TRBJ2-5|TRBV10-3
TGTGCCATCACGGGACAGGGAGAGACCCAGTACTTC
CAITGQGETQYF
>TRBD2|NA|TRBJ2-7|TRBV4-1
TGCGCCAGCAGCCAAGGGGGAGGGTACGAGCAGTACTTC
CASSQGGGYEQYF
>NA|NA|TRBJ2-1|TRBV5-1
TGCGCCAGCAGCCGTACAGAGAGCCCCTACAATGAGCAGTTCTTC
CASSRTESPYNEQFF
>TRBD2|once|TRBJ2-7|TRBV7-9
TGTTCCAGCAGCTTGACTAGCGGATCATACGAGCAGTACTTC
CSSSLTSGSYEQYF
>TRBD2|NA|TRBJ2-7|TRBV6-6
TGTGCCAGCAGTTACGCCAGGGAGGGGGAGCAGTACTTC
CASSYAREGEQYF
>NA|NA|TRBJ2-7|TRBV27
TGTGCCAGCAGTTTATCTCGGGACACCTACGAGCAGTACTTC
CASSLSRDTYEQYF
>TRBD2|NA|TRBJ2-3|TRBV9
TGTGCCAGCAGCATGACTAGCCCAGATACGCAGTATTTT
CASSMTSPDTQYF
>TRBD1|NA|TRBJ1-4|TRBV28
TGTGCCAGCAGTTCGGGAGGGACAGATCGTAATGAAAAACTGTTTTTT
CASSSGGTDRNEKLFF
>TRBD1|NA|TRBJ2-2|TRBV5-4
TGTGCCAGCAGCCACCGGGACAGGGGCGTCGGGGAGCTGTTTTTT
CASSHRDRGVGELFF
>NA|NA|TRBJ2-3|TRBV27
TGTGCCAGCAGTGGGCTGACAAGCACAGATACGCAGTATTTT
CASSGLTSTDTQYF
>NA|NA|TRBJ1-1|TRBV20-1
TGCAGTGCATTCGGGGACACGAAAGCTTTCTTT
CSAFGDTKAFF
>TRBD1|NA|TRBJ1-1|TRBV7-2
TGTGCCAGTTCGGCCGACCGGGACAGCATGAACACTGAAGCTTTCTTT
CASSADRDSMNTEAFF